Reported below is one TCR beta chain. Its specificity is not known. V lost 1 base and J lost 9; bases outside the gene matches: 15. Germline-derived CDR1 and CDR2 are SGHDT and YYEEEE. This CDR3 spans 16 amino acids. These data originate in a study of T cells in Graves' hyperthyroidism and ophthalmopathy. Clinical symptoms, serum thyroxine, TRAb, thyroid ultrasound and orbital computed tomography informed diagnoses. Findings of the study overall: Clonotypes that were expanded in thyroid above 0.001 mostly appeared in blood too.

Using RNA transcripts as the source, TCR beta CDR3 regions were amplified. The study used the HTBI primer set for a first-round RT-PCR of the TCR CDR3. TCRdb recomputed calls from the multiplex PCR reads with MiXCR, one row per CDR3 protein. The sample lists 500,000 to 650,000 distinct CDR3 sequences, 15% to 20% seen once, with 17% in the top ten. Sample: blood. The chain combines TRBV5-6 with TRBJ1-2, with 7 bases lining up with TRBD1. This TCR came from a woman aged 18-29 years with Graves' ophthalmopathy. In DNA form, the CDR3 reads TGTGCCAGCAGCTTGCCCTCGTCGGACAGGAGTACGAGCTACACCTTC. This encodes CASSLPSSDRSTSYTF.